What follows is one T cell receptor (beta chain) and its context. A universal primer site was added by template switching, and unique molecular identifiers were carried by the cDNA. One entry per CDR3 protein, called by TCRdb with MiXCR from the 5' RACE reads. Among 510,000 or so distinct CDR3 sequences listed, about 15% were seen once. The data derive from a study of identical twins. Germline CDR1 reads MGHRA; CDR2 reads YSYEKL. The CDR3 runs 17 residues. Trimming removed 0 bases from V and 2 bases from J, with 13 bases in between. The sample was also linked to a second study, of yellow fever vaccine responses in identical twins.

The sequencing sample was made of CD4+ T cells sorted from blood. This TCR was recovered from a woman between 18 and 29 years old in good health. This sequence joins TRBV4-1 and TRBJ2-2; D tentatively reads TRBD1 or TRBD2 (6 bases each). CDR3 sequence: CASSQEGGAPNTGELFF. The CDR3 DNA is TGCGCCAGCAGCCAAGAGGGGGGCGCCCCTAACACCGGGGAGCTGTTTTTT.